This T cell receptor (beta chain) was recorded in a study of blood T cell repertoires in COVID-19. Measured with immunoSEQ multiplex PCR; TCRdb has only the in-frame clones, and not every one. The data hold around 120,000 clones, with 85% to 90% observed a single time. The sequence derives from a woman in her sixties with COVID-19, enrolled during active disease. Sample: peripheral blood.

As DNA, the CDR3 is TGTGCCAGCAGTTTCTTGGCAGGGGAGGGCGAGCAGTACTTC. This gives the protein CASSFLAGEGEQYF. The chain recombines TRBV27 with TRBJ2-7, with D possibly being TRBD2 (7 bases). V lost 3 bases and J lost 6, with 15 bases in between. The CDR3 loop spans 14 amino acids. Germline values: CDR1 MNHEY, CDR2 SMNVEV (reference sequence).